This TCR beta chain was profiled in a study of T cells in Graves' hyperthyroidism and ophthalmopathy. Clinical symptoms, serum thyroxine and TRAb, thyroid ultrasound and orbital computed tomography together formed the diagnostic basis. Fresh peripheral blood, under 13 ml, yielded the PBMCs. With V trimmed by 9 bases and J by 1 base, 2 bases remained unmatched. The germline CDR1 and CDR2 sequences are KGHDR and SFDVKD. This CDR3 contains 12 residues. This clonotype occurred many times. Its cognate antigen is unknown. Overall study results and limits: Expanded thyroid clonotypes (above 0.001) were mostly also found in blood. It was a median approximately 7.1 months before onset that the model predicted ophthalmopathy.

Researchers amplified the TCR beta CDR3 regions from RNA transcripts. During a first-round RT-PCR of the TCR CDR3, the HTBI primer set was used. Each CDR3 protein gets one entry after TCRdb re-called the multiplex PCR reads with MiXCR. The sample has 550,000 to 700,000 distinct CDR3 sequences, about 14% seen once. This clonotype was sampled from a woman aged 35 to 49 with Graves' ophthalmopathy. The sample taken for sequencing was blood. The rearrangement uses TRBV24-1 and TRBJ2-7, with TRBD1 matching 7 bases. CDR3 nucleotide sequence: TGTGCCACCGGGGACAGTTCCTACGAGCAGTACTTC. Its protein product is CATGDSSYEQYF.